This is a list of T cell receptor beta chains from one sample in a study of patients and donors after allogeneic stem cell transplantation. TCRdb reprocessed the RT-PCR reads with MiXCR, giving one entry per CDR3 protein. Counted here are roughly 190,000 distinct CDR3 sequences, around two fifths occurring once; the ten biggest clones make up about 33%. The sample comprised blood, either unsorted or a sorted T cell fraction (not recorded which). These receptors all come from a human donor who was either an allogeneic HSCT recipient or a stem cell or donor lymphocyte infusion donor (not recorded which). It is not recorded whose cells these are; they may come from a transplant donor. Each CDR3 is given with its conserved first and last residue. D genes are given only for firm matches. Some rows have no size entry. The others give once, few or many, or a class for an expanded clone.

>TRBJ1-1|-|TRBV5-7|-
CASSHREANTEAFF
TGTGCCAGCAGCCACCGGGAGGCGAACACTGAAGCTTTCTTT
>TRBJ1-6|-|TRBV12-3/TRBV12-4|TRBD1
CASSSLQGYNSPLHF
TGTGCCAGCAGTTCATTACAGGGGTATAATTCACCCCTCCACTTT
>TRBJ1-1|few|TRBV15|-
CATSRDLMGAGNTEAFF
TGTGCCACCAGCAGAGATCTTATGGGGGCAGGGAACACTGAAGCTTTCTTT
>TRBJ1-2|-|TRBV12-3/TRBV12-4|-
CASSFGRTYGYTF
TGTGCCAGCAGTTTTGGCAGAACCTATGGCTACACCTTC
>TRBJ2-2|-|TRBV7-9|-
CASEPGLASNTGELFF
TGTGCCAGCGAGCCTGGCCTAGCCTCGAACACCGGGGAGCTGTTTTTT
>TRBJ1-2|-|TRBV28|TRBD1
CASSLGISGTGGYGYTF
TGTGCCAGCAGTTTGGGAATCTCCGGGACAGGGGGCTATGGCTACACCTTC
>TRBJ2-1|-|TRBV7-2|-
CASSNDNEQFF
TGTGCCAGCAGCAACGACAATGAGCAGTTCTTC
>TRBJ1-2|few|TRBV5-1|-
CASSQGQGPSEGYTF
TGCGCCAGCAGCCAAGGGCAGGGGCCATCTGAGGGCTACACCTTC
>TRBJ2-1|once|TRBV5-6|-
CASSSQWISYNEQFF
TGTGCCAGCAGCAGCCAGTGGATCTCCTACAATGAGCAGTTCTTC
>TRBJ1-5|few|TRBV12-3/TRBV12-4|-
CASSPHRHQPQHF
TGTGCCAGCAGCCCCCACAGACATCAGCCCCAGCATTTT
>TRBJ2-1|-|TRBV5-1|TRBD1
CASSHGTGVVNEQFF
TGCGCCAGCAGCCACGGGACAGGGGTTGTCAATGAGCAGTTCTTC
>TRBJ2-3|-|TRBV11-2|TRBD2
CASSLGLAVTDTQYF
TGTGCCAGCAGCTTGGGACTAGCGGTCACAGATACGCAGTATTTT
>TRBJ1-2|-|TRBV7-3|TRBD1
CASSFQGEGGYTF
TGTGCCAGCAGCTTCCAGGGGGAGGGAGGCTACACCTTC
>TRBJ2-1|-|TRBV11-2|-
CASSLFGSYNEQFF
TGTGCCAGCAGCTTATTCGGGAGTTACAATGAGCAGTTCTTC
>TRBJ2-7|-|TRBV2|-
CASRVSASYEQYF
TGTGCCAGCAGAGTCAGCGCATCCTACGAGCAGTACTTC
>TRBJ2-6|few|TRBV6-2/TRBV6-3|-
CASSYSLSGANVLTF
TGTGCCAGCAGTTACTCGTTATCTGGGGCCAACGTCCTGACTTTC